This T cell receptor (beta chain) stems from a study of cytomegalovirus exposure and HLA in healthy donors. Study-wide results and caveats: The authors listed over 150 TCR beta chains as cytomegalovirus-associated. Clusters of TCRs from the first cohort tended to co-occur in the 110 or so validation repertoires (as a later analysis found).

Assay used: immunoSEQ multiplex PCR; TCRdb lists only in-frame clones, some missing. The table shows approximately 160,000 clones, with approximately 88% occurring only once. The study drew the donors from its approximately 110-subject validation cohort, separate from the roughly 700-subject first cohort. Notes on this clone: Its antigen is unknown.

The CDR3 loop spans 15 amino acids. Germline CDR1 and CDR2: SGHRS and YFSETQ. The V and J ends lost 5 bases and 7 bases, in that order; junction bases with no gene match: 13. The sequenced material came from PBMCs. This clonotype was obtained from a young woman in good health and CMV-seropositive. The V and J genes are TRBV5-1 and TRBJ2-7; 9 bases agree with TRBD2. The CDR3 sequence is CASRTGTAGGGEQYF. CDR3 nucleotide sequence: TGCGCCAGCAGGACTGGCACGGCGGGAGGGGGAGAGCAGTACTTC.